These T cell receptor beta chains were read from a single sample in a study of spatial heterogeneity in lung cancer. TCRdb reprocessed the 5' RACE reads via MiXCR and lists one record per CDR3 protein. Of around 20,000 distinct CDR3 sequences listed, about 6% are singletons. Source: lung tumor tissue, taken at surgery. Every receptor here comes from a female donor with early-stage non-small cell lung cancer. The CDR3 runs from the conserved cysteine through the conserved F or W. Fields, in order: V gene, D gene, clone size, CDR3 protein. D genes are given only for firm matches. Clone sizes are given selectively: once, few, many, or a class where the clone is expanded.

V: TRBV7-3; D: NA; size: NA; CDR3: CASSLNADLYNEQFF
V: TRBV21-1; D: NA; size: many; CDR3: CASSKKKGEGNYGYTF
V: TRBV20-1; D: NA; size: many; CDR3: CSAREPVGNEQFF
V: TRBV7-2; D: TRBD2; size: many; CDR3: CASSSGLAGADEQFF
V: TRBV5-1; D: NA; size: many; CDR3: CASSSYSGRDGYTF
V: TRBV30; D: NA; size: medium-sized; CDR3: CAWRGTGELFF
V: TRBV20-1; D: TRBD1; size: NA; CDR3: CSARDSGTGPEAFF
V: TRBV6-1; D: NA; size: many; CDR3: CASSEPWTDTQYF
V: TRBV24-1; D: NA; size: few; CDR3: CATSDTGTYEQETQYF
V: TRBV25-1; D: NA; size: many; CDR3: CASSELTGRGEYGYTF
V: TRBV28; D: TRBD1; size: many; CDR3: CASSSAGQGTNTEAFF
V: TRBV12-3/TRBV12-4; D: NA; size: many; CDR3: CASSPGVGNEQFF
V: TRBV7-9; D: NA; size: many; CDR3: CASSLADGGEQFF
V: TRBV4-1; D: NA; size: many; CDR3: CASSQDFQGMETQYF
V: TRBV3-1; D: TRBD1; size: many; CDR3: CASSRTGTGSYGYTF